This entry lists 3 T cell receptor beta chains sequenced from one sample in a study of CD8+CD57+ T cells in acquired aplastic anemia. Those patients picked for sequencing had displayed CD8+CD57+ cell expansion on flow cytometry. TCR beta VDJ and CDR3 were profiled, and genomic DNA was the template. TCRdb analysed the reads with MiXCR anew, one entry per CDR3 protein. The sample has under 250,000 distinct CDR3 sequences, roughly 60% seen once; the top ten hold roughly 61%. The specimen was sorted CD4+, CD8+, or CD8+CD57+ T cells (not recorded which) from PBMCs. The receptors were gathered from a human donor with aplastic anemia.

The chain's CDR3 is CSVDGGARSTDTQYF. For the CDR3, the DNA is TGCAGCGTTGACGGGGGGGCCCGAAGCACAGATACGCAGTATTTT. J is TRBJ2-3 and V is TRBV29-1, with 8 nucleotides matching TRBD2. Germline assignment: CDR1 SQVTM and CDR2 ANQGSEA. V trimming: 3 bases; J trimming: 0 bases; junction bases outside the gene matches: 5. CDR3 length: 15 residues.

This chain uses TRBV7-9 with TRBJ2-5, with TRBD2 matching 11 bases. The CDR3 spans 18 residues. V was pared by 7 bases and J by 5 bases, with 18 bases of the junction left unmatched. Germline CDR1 reads SEHNR; CDR2 reads FQNEAQ (reference sequence). The CDR3 DNA reads TGTGCCAGCACCACGCCCCAACTAGCGGGGGACCCGGGGGAGACCCAGTACTTC. It is translated as CASTTPQLAGDPGETQYF.

The J gene is TRBJ2-3, the V gene TRBV7-9; 11 bases align to TRBD2. The J segment lost 4 bases and the V segment lost 5 bases, leaving 14 bases of the junction unmatched. CDR3 length: 18 residues. Germline V lookup: CDR1 SEHNR, CDR2 FQNEAQ (reference sequence). The CDR3 DNA follows: TGTGCCAGCAGCCCCCTGTCGGGCCTAGCGGGAGGAGCAGATACGCAGTATTTT. Its translation is CASSPLSGLAGGADTQYF.